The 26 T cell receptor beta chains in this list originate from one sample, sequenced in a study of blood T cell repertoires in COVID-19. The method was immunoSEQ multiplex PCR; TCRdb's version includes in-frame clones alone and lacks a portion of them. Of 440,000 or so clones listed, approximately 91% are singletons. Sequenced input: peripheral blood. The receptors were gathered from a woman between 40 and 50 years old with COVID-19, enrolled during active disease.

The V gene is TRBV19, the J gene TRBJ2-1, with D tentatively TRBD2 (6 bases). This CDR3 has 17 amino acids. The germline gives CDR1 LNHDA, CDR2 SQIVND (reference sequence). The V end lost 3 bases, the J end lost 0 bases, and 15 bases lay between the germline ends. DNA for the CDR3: TGTGCCAGTAGTATGAGAGGGGAGGCAAGCTCCTACAATGAGCAGTTCTTC. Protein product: CASSMRGEASSYNEQFF.

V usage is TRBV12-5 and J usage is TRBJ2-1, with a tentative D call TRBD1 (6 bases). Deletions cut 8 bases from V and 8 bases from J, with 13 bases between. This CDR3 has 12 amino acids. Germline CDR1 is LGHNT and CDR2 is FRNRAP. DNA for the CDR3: TGTGCTAGTAGTCCAGGGGTCTATGAGCAGTTCTTC. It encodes CASSPGVYEQFF.

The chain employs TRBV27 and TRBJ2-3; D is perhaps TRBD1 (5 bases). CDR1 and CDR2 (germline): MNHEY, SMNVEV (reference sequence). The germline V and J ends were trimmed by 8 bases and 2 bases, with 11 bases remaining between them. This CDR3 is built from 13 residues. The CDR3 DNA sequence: TGTGCCAGCGGCGAGGACACCACAGATACGCAGTATTTT. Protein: CASGEDTTDTQYF.

The CDR3 DNA sequence: TGTGCCAGCAGTTTAACCTTACAGGGGAACTATGGCTACACCTTC. Protein: CASSLTLQGNYGYTF. J is TRBJ1-2 and V is TRBV27, with 7 positions matching TRBD1. CDR1 and CDR2 from the germline V gene are MNHEY and SMNVEV (reference sequence). The CDR3 length is 15 residues. V dropped 2 bases and J dropped 2; count of bases not matched to a gene: 5.

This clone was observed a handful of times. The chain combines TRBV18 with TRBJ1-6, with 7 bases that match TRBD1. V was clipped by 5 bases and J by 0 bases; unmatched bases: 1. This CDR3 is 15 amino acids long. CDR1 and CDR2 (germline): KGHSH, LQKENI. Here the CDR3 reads CASSWDSSYNSPLHF. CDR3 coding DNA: TGTGCCAGCTCATGGGACAGCTCCTATAATTCACCCCTCCACTTT.

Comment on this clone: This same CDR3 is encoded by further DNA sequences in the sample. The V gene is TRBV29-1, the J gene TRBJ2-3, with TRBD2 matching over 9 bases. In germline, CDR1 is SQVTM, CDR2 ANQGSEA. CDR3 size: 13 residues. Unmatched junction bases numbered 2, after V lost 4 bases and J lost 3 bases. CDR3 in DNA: TGCAGCGTTGGTACTAGCGGGACAGATACGCAGTATTTT. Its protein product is CSVGTSGTDTQYF.

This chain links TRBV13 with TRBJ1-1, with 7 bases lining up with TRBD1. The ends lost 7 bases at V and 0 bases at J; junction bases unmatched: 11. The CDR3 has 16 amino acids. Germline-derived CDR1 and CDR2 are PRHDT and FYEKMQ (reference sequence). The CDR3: CASTLNRGPLNTEAFF. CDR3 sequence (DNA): TGTGCCAGCACTTTAAACAGGGGTCCCCTGAACACTGAAGCTTTCTTT.

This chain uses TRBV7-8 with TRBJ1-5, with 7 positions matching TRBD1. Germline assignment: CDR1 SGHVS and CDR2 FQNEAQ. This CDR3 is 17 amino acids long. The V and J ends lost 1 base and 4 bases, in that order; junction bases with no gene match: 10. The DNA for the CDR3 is TGTGCCAGCAGCTTAGGTTTGTTGACAGGGAGGAATCAGCCCCAGCATTTT. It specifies CASSLGLLTGRNQPQHF.

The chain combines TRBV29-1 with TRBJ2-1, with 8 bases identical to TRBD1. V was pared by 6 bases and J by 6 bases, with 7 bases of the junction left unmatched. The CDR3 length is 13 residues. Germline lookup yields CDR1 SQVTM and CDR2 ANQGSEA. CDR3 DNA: TGCAGCGTGCCGCAGGGGGCAAGCAATGAGCAGTTCTTC. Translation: CSVPQGASNEQFF.

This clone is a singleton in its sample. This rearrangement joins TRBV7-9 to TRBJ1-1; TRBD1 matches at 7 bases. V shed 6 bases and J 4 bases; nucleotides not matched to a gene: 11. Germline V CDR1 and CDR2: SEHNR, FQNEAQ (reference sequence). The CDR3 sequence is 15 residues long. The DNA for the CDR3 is TGTGCCAGCAGTAACTTAGGGGGCGCGGGCACTGAAGCTTTCTTT. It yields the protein CASSNLGGAGTEAFF.

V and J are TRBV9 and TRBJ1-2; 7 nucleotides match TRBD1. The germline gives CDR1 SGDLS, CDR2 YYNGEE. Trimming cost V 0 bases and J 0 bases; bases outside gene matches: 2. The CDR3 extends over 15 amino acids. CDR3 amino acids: CASSVGTGANYGYTF. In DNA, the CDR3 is TGTGCCAGCAGCGTAGGGACAGGAGCTAACTATGGCTACACCTTC.

In nucleotides, the CDR3 is TGTGCCAGCAGCAATAACCAGGGGGAGGTGGATGGCTACACCTTC. This sequence encodes CASSNNQGEVDGYTF. The chain uses TRBV21-1 and TRBJ1-2; the tabulated D call, TRBD1, remains unverified against the DNA. TRBV21-1 is a documented pseudogene. CDR3 length equals 15 residues.

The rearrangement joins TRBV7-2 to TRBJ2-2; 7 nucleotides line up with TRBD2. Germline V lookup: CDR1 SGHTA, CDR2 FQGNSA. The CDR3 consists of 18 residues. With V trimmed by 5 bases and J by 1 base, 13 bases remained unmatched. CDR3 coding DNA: TGTGCCAGCAGCGGGGCTCGACTAGCAATGGAGAACACCGGGGAGCTGTTTTTT. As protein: CASSGARLAMENTGELFF.

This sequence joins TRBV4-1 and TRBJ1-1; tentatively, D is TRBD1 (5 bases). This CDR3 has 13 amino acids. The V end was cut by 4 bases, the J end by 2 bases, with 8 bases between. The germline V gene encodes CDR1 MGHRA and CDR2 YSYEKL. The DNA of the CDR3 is TGCGCCAGCAGCCCGGGGGTAAACACTGAAGCTTTCTTT. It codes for CASSPGVNTEAFF.

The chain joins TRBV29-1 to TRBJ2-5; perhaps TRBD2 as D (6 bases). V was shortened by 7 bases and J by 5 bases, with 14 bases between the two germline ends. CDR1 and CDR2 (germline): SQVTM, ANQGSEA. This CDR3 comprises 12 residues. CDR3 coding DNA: TGCAGCGCCGCGATTGGAGGGGAGACCCAGTACTTC. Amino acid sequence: CSAAIGGETQYF.

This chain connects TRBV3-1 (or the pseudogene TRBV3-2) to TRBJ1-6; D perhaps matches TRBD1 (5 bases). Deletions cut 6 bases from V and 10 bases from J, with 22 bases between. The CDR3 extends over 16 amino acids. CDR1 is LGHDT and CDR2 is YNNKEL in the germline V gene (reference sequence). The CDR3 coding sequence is TGTGCCAGCAGTCAACGAATCGGGACGGGGGGATCACCCCTCCACTTT. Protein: CASSQRIGTGGSPLHF.

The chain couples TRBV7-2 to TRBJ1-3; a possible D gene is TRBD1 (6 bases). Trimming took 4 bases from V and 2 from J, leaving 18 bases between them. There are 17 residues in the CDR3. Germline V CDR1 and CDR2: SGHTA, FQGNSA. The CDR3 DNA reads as TGTGCCAGCAGCTCCCCCGGTACAGGGTCAGCTGGAAACACCATATATTTT. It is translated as CASSSPGTGSAGNTIYF.

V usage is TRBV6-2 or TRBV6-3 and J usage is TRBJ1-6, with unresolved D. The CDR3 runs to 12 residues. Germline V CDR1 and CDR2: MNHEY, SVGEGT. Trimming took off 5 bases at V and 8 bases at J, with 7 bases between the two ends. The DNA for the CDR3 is TGTGCCAGCAGTCGACTCGATTCACCCCTCCACTTT. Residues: CASSRLDSPLHF.

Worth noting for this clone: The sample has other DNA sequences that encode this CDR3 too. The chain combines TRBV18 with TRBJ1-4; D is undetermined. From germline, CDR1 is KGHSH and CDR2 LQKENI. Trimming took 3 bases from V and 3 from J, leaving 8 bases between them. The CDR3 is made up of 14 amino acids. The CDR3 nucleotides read TGTGCCAGCTCACCGGGTGCGGCTAATGAAAAACTGTTTTTT. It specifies CASSPGAANEKLFF.

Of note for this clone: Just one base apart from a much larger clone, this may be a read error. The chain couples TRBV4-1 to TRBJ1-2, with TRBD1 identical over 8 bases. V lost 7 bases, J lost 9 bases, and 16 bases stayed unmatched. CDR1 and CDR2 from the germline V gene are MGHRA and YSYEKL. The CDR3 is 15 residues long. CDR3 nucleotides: TGCGCCAGCACCAGAGGCCCAGGGGGCGGGTATAGCTACACCTTC. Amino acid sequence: CASTRGPGGGYSYTF.

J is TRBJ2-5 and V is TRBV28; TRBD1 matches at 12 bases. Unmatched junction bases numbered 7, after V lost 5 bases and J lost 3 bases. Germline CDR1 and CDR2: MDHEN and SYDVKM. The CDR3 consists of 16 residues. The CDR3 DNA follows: TGTGCCAGCAGTCCCGGGACAGGGGGCCCAGAAGAGACCCAGTACTTC. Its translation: CASSPGTGGPEETQYF. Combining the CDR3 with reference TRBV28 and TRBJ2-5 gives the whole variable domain DVKVTQSSRYLVKRTGEKVFLECVQDMDHENMFWYRQDPGLGLRLIYFSYDVKMKEKGDIPEGYSVSREKKERFSLILESASTNQTSMYLCASSPGTGGPEETQYFGPGTRLLVL.

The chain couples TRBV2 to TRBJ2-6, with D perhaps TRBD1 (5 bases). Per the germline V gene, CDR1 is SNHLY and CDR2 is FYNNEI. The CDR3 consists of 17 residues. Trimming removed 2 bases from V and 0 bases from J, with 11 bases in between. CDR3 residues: CASSEPQGISGANVLTF. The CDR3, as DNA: TGTGCCAGCAGTGAACCGCAGGGTATCTCTGGGGCCAACGTCCTGACTTTC.

The CDR3 DNA is TGTGCCAGCAGCTTCAGGGGGCGAAGTACAGATACGCAGTATTTT. The encoded protein is CASSFRGRSTDTQYF. The V call is TRBV7-2, the J call TRBJ2-3, with 8 bases aligning to TRBD1. CDR3 length: 15 amino acids. Per germline, CDR1 SGHTA and CDR2 FQGNSA. The V gene end was trimmed by 3 bases and the J gene end by 3 bases; junction bases not matched to a gene: 5.

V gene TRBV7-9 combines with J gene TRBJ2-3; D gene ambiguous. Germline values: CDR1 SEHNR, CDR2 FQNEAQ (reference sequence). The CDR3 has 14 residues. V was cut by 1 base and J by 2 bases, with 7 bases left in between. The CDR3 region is CASSLVTSTDTQYF. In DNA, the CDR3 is TGTGCCAGCAGCTTAGTGACTTCCACAGATACGCAGTATTTT. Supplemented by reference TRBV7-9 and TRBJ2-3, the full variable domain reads DTGVSQNPRHKITKRGQNVTFRCDPISEHNRLYWYRQTLGQGPEFLTYFQNEAQLEKSRLLSDRFSAERPKGSFSTLEIQRTEQGDSAMYLCASSLVTSTDTQYFGPGTRLTVL.

The CDR3 coding sequence is TGTGCCAGCAGTCGACAGGGCTGGCAAGATAGACGTGAAGCTTTCTTT. It translates to CASSRQGWQDRREAFF. The chain links TRBV6-6 to TRBJ1-1; TRBD1 matches at 7 bases. This CDR3 contains 16 residues. J gave up 7 bases and V 5 bases, and 16 bases lay outside the gene matches. From germline, CDR1 is MNHNY and CDR2 SVGAGI (reference sequence).

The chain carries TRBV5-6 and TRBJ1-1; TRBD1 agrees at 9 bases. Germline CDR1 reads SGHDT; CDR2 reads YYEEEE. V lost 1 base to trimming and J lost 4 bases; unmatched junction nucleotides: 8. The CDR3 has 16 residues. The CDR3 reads CASSLRQGGPRTEAFF. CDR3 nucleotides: TGTGCCAGCAGCTTGCGACAGGGGGGACCTCGCACTGAAGCTTTCTTT.